This T cell receptor beta chain emerged from a study of cytomegalovirus exposure and HLA in healthy donors. The overall study: Samples from HLA-typed donors yielded about 86 million unique TCRs in an early data release.

Points from the study as a whole: Compared with the approximately 700-donor mean, an Asian-associated ancestry cluster reportedly had fewer N-insertions, according to a later analysis. TCR beta chains associated with HLA were, in a later analysis, more clonally expanded than equally common others. Apart from CMV serostatus, no immune exposure information was available.

V shed 5 bases, J shed 6 bases, and the junction held 3 bases outside the gene matches. Germline assignment: CDR1 PRHDT and CDR2 FYEKMQ (reference sequence). The CDR3 runs to 12 residues. With regard to this clone: No antigen is known for it.

A multiplex PCR was run with 60 Vbeta primers and 13 Jbeta primers. Measured with immunoSEQ multiplex PCR; TCRdb has only the in-frame clones, and not every one. The sample contains approximately 110,000 clones, over 60% of which appear only once. This clonotype was sampled from a man in his forties or fifties in good health and CMV-seronegative. This chain links TRBV13 with TRBJ2-7, with TRBD1 matching over 8 bases. The sequenced sample was PBMCs. This chain's CDR3 is CASSRDRGEQYF. The CDR3 nucleotides read TGTGCCAGCAGCCGCGACAGGGGCGAGCAGTACTTC.